Each of the 16 T cell receptor beta chains below was sequenced from the same sample in a study of T cells in localized non-small cell lung cancer. This table comes from immunoSEQ multiplex PCR, and its TCRdb copy is limited to in-frame clones, with some not included. The data contain around 2,200 clones, roughly 18% of them seen just once; the ten biggest clones take up around 9.9%. Sequenced material: normal lung tissue next to the tumor, taken before any cancer treatment. These receptors all stem from a man aged 35 to 70 with stage I squamous cell lung carcinoma.

This chain connects TRBV9 to TRBJ1-1, with D tentatively TRBD1 (5 bases). In germline, CDR1 is SGDLS, CDR2 YYNGEE. V was cut by 4 bases and J by 1 base, with 14 bases left in between. This CDR3 is built from 15 residues. CDR3 sequence reads: CASSPEEGRNTEAFF. The CDR3 DNA follows: TGTGCCAGCAGCCCCGAGGAGGGGCGGAACACTGAAGCTTTCTTT.

This clone was observed a few times. The rearrangement joins TRBV7-1 to TRBJ1-1; D is ambiguous. TRBV7-1 is labeled an ORF, and its function is uncertain. The CDR3 contains 13 residues. V lost 5 bases and J lost 7, with 14 bases in between. This chain's CDR3 is CASSPGSWGEAFF. In DNA, the CDR3 is TGTGCCAGCAGCCCCGGCTCCTGGGGTGAAGCTTTCTTT.

The gene calls are TRBV11-3 and TRBJ2-3, with TRBD2 matching over 11 bases. The germline V gene has CDR1 SGHNT and CDR2 YENEEA. V lost 5 bases, J lost 1 base, and 11 bases stayed unmatched. The CDR3 covers 18 residues. The CDR3 sequence is CASSPGLAVIMGTDTQYF. CDR3 nucleotides: TGTGCCAGCAGCCCGGGACTAGCGGTAATAATGGGCACAGATACGCAGTATTTT.

This clone occurred a few times. The chain has TRBV9 and TRBJ1-1, with TRBD1 as a possible D gene (5 bases). The CDR3 consists of 12 residues. Trimming removed 3 bases at V and 7 bases at J, with 10 bases between. The germline V gene encodes CDR1 SGDLS and CDR2 YYNGEE. CDR3 loop: CASSERDGEAFF. CDR3 DNA: TGTGCCAGCAGCGAACGGGACGGTGAAGCTTTCTTT.

This chain uses TRBV18 with TRBJ2-3; no clear D. Germline V lookup: CDR1 KGHSH, CDR2 LQKENI. V was trimmed by 3 bases and J by 2 bases, leaving 6 bases between them. The CDR3 is 13 amino acids. CDR3 region: CASSPSITDTQYF. In nucleotides, the CDR3 is TGTGCCAGCTCACCTTCAATCACAGATACGCAGTATTTT.

This chain connects TRBV11-3 to TRBJ2-5; 7 bases match TRBD1. This CDR3 has 14 residues. CDR1 and CDR2 (germline): SGHNT, YENEEA. The V gene end was trimmed by 3 bases and the J gene end by 1 base; junction bases not matched to a gene: 2. The DNA of the CDR3 is TGTGCCAGCAGCTTGGACAGGATCCAAGAGACCCAGTACTTC. Its translation is CASSLDRIQETQYF.

This clone has more than one count but fewer than ten. The chain's CDR3 is CASSRPTSGRAGSSYNEQFF. CDR3 DNA: TGCGCCAGCAGTCGCCCGACTAGCGGGAGAGCAGGGTCGTCCTACAATGAGCAGTTCTTC. The V call is TRBV23-1, the J call TRBJ2-1, with 12 bases that match TRBD2. TRBV23-1 is flagged as an ORF with uncertain function. With 4 bases clipped from V and 1 base from J, the junction kept 14 bases outside the gene matches. This CDR3 has 20 amino acids.

V is TRBV5-1 and J is TRBJ2-1; 8 nucleotides agree with TRBD1. The CDR3 covers 15 residues. The germline CDR1 and CDR2 sequences are SGHRS and YFSETQ. V dropped 0 bases and J dropped 7; count of bases not matched to a gene: 6. The CDR3 DNA sequence: TGCGCCAGCAGCTTGGAGGACAGGGTGGGTAATGAGCAGTTCTTC. Protein product: CASSLEDRVGNEQFF.

The table lists this clone with a few counts. The chain combines TRBV28 with TRBJ2-7; 9 bases agree with TRBD1. This CDR3 spans 15 amino acids. Trimming at V came to 4 bases and at J to 4 bases, leaving 8 bases not matched to a gene. The germline V gene encodes CDR1 MDHEN and CDR2 SYDVKM. The CDR3 region is CASSSPGTGQYEQYF. The CDR3 coding sequence is TGTGCCAGCAGTTCGCCCGGGACAGGGCAGTACGAGCAGTACTTC.

This clone is medium-sized within its sample. This chain uses TRBV11-3 with TRBJ1-2; 7 bases align to TRBD1. The germline gives CDR1 SGHNT, CDR2 YENEEA. CDR3 length: 15 amino acids. Unmatched junction bases numbered 10, after V lost 5 bases and J lost 4 bases. CDR3 sequence (DNA): TGTGCCAGCAGCAGACCAGACAGGGAGGGCTATGGCTACACCTTC. Translation gives CASSRPDREGYGYTF.

The chain combines TRBV9 with TRBJ2-1; D call uncertain. Trimming removed 0 bases from V and 6 bases from J, with 16 bases in between. CDR3 length: 16 amino acids. The germline V gene encodes CDR1 SGDLS and CDR2 YYNGEE. Here the CDR3 reads CASSVDVHPPLNEQFF. The CDR3 bases are TGTGCCAGCAGCGTAGATGTCCATCCTCCACTCAATGAGCAGTTCTTC.

The chain is built from TRBV28 and TRBJ2-7; D call uncertain. V was cut by 2 bases and J by 3 bases, with 5 bases left in between. The CDR3 extends over 12 amino acids. The germline gives CDR1 MDHEN, CDR2 SYDVKM. The CDR3: CASSLQDYEQYF. Here the CDR3 DNA reads TGTGCCAGCAGTTTACAGGACTACGAGCAGTACTTC.

The rearrangement links TRBV11-3 to TRBJ1-5; weak D call: TRBD1 (6 bases). In germline, CDR1 is SGHNT, CDR2 YENEEA. V was cut by 2 bases and J by 2 bases, with 13 bases left in between. The CDR3 extends over 16 amino acids. The CDR3 DNA is TGTGCCAGCAGCTTAAAGGGGGTGGACGGCAATCAGCCCCAGCATTTT. Residues: CASSLKGVDGNQPQHF.

Sample share makes this clone medium-sized. V usage is TRBV6-8 and J usage is TRBJ1-1; TRBD1 might be the D (6 bases). This CDR3 comprises 17 residues. Trimming took off 6 bases at V and 1 base at J, with 21 bases between the two ends. The germline gives CDR1 MNHGY, CDR2 SAAAGT. In DNA form, the CDR3 reads TGTGCCAGCAGGGAATTTTTAACAGGGATGTCGAACACTGAAGCTTTCTTT. The encoded protein is CASREFLTGMSNTEAFF.

CDR3 coding DNA: TGTGCCAGCAGGAGGGAGGAGGTCACTGAAGCTTTCTTT. As protein: CASRREEVTEAFF. The chain carries TRBV7-2 and TRBJ1-1; no reliable D call. V was shortened by 6 bases and J by 4 bases, with 12 bases between the two germline ends. Germline loops: CDR1 SGHTA, CDR2 FQGNSA. This CDR3 contains 13 residues.

By share of the sample, this clone is large (0.1 to 1%). This chain uses TRBV11-3 with TRBJ1-2; the match to TRBD1 covers 8 bases. CDR1 is SGHNT and CDR2 is YENEEA in the germline V gene. This CDR3 spans 16 amino acids. Trimming removed 5 bases from V and 4 bases from J; junction bases left unmatched: 12. CDR3 in amino acids: CASSGASGDRSYGYTF. For the CDR3, the DNA is TGTGCCAGCAGCGGAGCCAGTGGGGACAGGAGCTATGGCTACACCTTC.